Each of the 19 T cell receptor beta chains below was sequenced from the same sample in a study of siplizumab effects on memory and regulatory T cells. TCRdb's copy holds only in-frame clones and misses some; the assay was immunoSEQ multiplex PCR. The table lists 87,000 or so clones, around 90% of them singletons. Sequences were obtained from CD4+ T cells sorted from blood. The receptors were gathered from a human donor in good health.

The V call is TRBV6-5, the J call TRBJ1-1, with TRBD1 as a possible D gene (5 bases). This CDR3 comprises 11 residues. The V and J ends lost 6 bases and 5 bases respectively, with 7 bases between them. The germline V gene encodes CDR1 MNHEY and CDR2 SVGAGI. CDR3 sequence (DNA): TGTGCCAGCAGAAGACAGACTGAAGCTTTCTTT. Its translation is CASRRQTEAFF.

V usage is TRBV19 and J usage is TRBJ1-2, with 9 positions matching TRBD1. The CDR3 has 12 residues. J gave up 8 bases and V 6 bases, and 4 bases lay outside the gene matches. Germline CDR1 reads LNHDA; CDR2 reads SQIVND (reference sequence). Here the CDR3 DNA reads TGTGCCAGTAGGACAGGGGGTGGCGGCTACACCTTC. It encodes CASRTGGGGYTF.

The chain combines TRBV6-4 with TRBJ2-1; TRBD2 matches at 10 bases. This CDR3 region has 15 residues. V lost 6 bases to trimming and J lost 7 bases; unmatched junction nucleotides: 9. Germline V CDR1 and CDR2: MRHNA, SNTAGT. The DNA of the CDR3 is TGTGCCAGCAGCTTAAGCGGGAGGGCCGGGAATGAGCAGTTCTTC. Protein sequence: CASSLSGRAGNEQFF.

The chain has TRBV6-4 and TRBJ1-1, with D perhaps TRBD1 (5 bases). Trimming removed 0 bases at V and 6 bases at J, with 14 bases between. Per germline, CDR1 MRHNA and CDR2 SNTAGT. The CDR3 spans 15 residues. The CDR3 sequence is CASSDSSRGGAEAFF. CDR3 bases: TGTGCCAGCAGTGACTCGAGTCGGGGAGGGGCTGAAGCTTTCTTT.

The chain is built from TRBV9 and TRBJ2-3; 16 bases fit TRBD2. The CDR3 consists of 16 residues. With V trimmed by 4 bases and J by 4 bases, 3 bases remained unmatched. Germline V gene sequence: CDR1 SGDLS, CDR2 YYNGEE. CDR3 amino acids: CASSKGLAGGADTQYF. DNA for the CDR3: TGTGCCAGCAGCAAGGGACTAGCGGGGGGGGCAGATACGCAGTATTTT. Using reference TRBV9 and TRBJ2-3 for the parts outside the CDR3, the full variable domain is DSGVTQTPKHLITATGQRVTLRCSPRSGDLSVYWYQQSLDQGLQFLIQYYNGEERAKGNILERFSAQQFPDLHSELNLSSLELGDSALYFCASSKGLAGGADTQYFGPGTRLTVL.

The V call is TRBV7-8, the J call TRBJ2-3; 7 bases line up with TRBD2. The CDR3 spans 14 residues. Trimming removed 5 bases from V and 11 bases from J; junction bases left unmatched: 13. Germline loops: CDR1 SGHVS, CDR2 FQNEAQ. This CDR3 reads CASSVPREAGVQYF. The CDR3 coding sequence is TGTGCCAGCAGCGTCCCTAGAGAGGCGGGAGTGCAGTATTTT.

CDR3 sequence: CSVGLATDTQYF. DNA for the CDR3: TGCAGCGTTGGACTAGCCACAGATACGCAGTATTTT. V is TRBV29-1 and J is TRBJ2-3; 7 positions agree with TRBD2. Germline V gene data show CDR1 as SQVTM and CDR2 as ANQGSEA. The CDR3 totals 12 residues. J was trimmed by 2 bases and V by 4 bases; bases with no gene match: 0.

V is TRBV5-8 and J is TRBJ1-1, with D hard to call. Germline-derived CDR1 and CDR2 are SGHTS and YDEGEE. CDR3 length: 14 amino acids. With 4 bases removed from V and 1 base from J, the gap between germline ends came to 11 bases. The CDR3 loop reads CASSRVLENTEAFF. The DNA for the CDR3 is TGTGCCAGCAGCAGGGTGTTGGAGAACACTGAAGCTTTCTTT.

This sequence joins TRBV19 and TRBJ2-5; the D gene is possibly TRBD1 (6 bases). Germline assignment: CDR1 LNHDA and CDR2 SQIVND (reference sequence). V was cut by 4 bases and J by 5 bases, with 17 bases left in between. This CDR3 is built from 15 residues. CDR3: CASSSIGGEPETQYF. As DNA, the CDR3 is TGTGCCAGTAGTAGTATAGGGGGAGAACCCGAGACCCAGTACTTC.

The rearrangement links TRBV10-3 to TRBJ2-2; no firm D call. Trimming removed 3 bases at V and 0 bases at J, with 11 bases between. The CDR3 consists of 16 residues. Germline-derived CDR1 and CDR2 are ENHRY and SYGVKD. CDR3 DNA sequence: TGTGCCATCAGTGACTCAACAGAGACGAACACCGGGGAGCTGTTTTTT. This codes for CAISDSTETNTGELFF.

The chain links TRBV25-1 to TRBJ1-4; the D is unclear. CDR3 length equals 15 residues. Trimming cost V 5 bases and J 5 bases, with 15 bases left between them. The germline V gene encodes CDR1 MGHDK and CDR2 SYGVNS. The CDR3 protein is CASSQPRPENEKLFF. The DNA of the CDR3 is TGTGCCAGCAGTCAGCCAAGACCAGAGAATGAAAAACTGTTTTTT. Full variable domain (remainder filled in from reference TRBV25-1 and TRBJ1-4): EADIYQTPRYLVIGTGKKITLECSQTMGHDKMYWYQQDPGMELHLIHYSYGVNSTEKGDLSSESTVSRIRTEHFPLTLESARPSHTSQYLCASSQPRPENEKLFFGSGTQLSVL.

CDR3 protein: CASSLFRRIITSLKQYF. The CDR3 DNA sequence: TGTGCCAGCAGCCTATTCCGACGGATAATTACTAGCTTGAAGCAGTACTTC. The chain uses TRBV7-9 and TRBJ2-7, with D possibly being TRBD2 (6 bases). V was trimmed by 5 bases and J by 8 bases, leaving 28 bases between them. The CDR3 loop spans 17 amino acids. Germline CDR1 is SEHNR and CDR2 is FQNEAQ (reference sequence).

This clone was picked up one time. The chain recombines TRBV5-1 with TRBJ2-5, with a tentative D call TRBD1 (6 bases). The CDR3 sequence is 14 residues long. In germline, CDR1 is SGHRS, CDR2 YFSETQ. V lost 4 bases and J 0 bases, leaving 10 bases between the germline ends. In nucleotides, the CDR3 is TGCGCCAGCAGCCTTCGGACAGACCAAGAGACCCAGTACTTC. Protein: CASSLRTDQETQYF.

This clone was detected a few times. This sequence joins TRBV13 and TRBJ2-5; weak D call: TRBD2 (6 bases). The CDR3 covers 14 residues. The germline V gene has CDR1 PRHDT and CDR2 FYEKMQ (reference sequence). V lost 0 bases and J 4 bases, leaving 9 bases between the germline ends. The CDR3: CASSLGRGRETQYF. The CDR3 coding sequence is TGTGCCAGCAGCTTAGGTCGGGGGAGAGAGACCCAGTACTTC.

The rearrangement uses TRBV7-9 and TRBJ2-1; 9 nucleotides line up with TRBD2. CDR3 size: 16 residues. The germline V gene encodes CDR1 SEHNR and CDR2 FQNEAQ (reference sequence). J lost 6 bases, V lost 5 bases, and 11 bases had no gene match. This chain's CDR3 is CASSARASGTGNEQFF. As DNA, the CDR3 is TGTGCCAGCAGCGCTAGAGCTAGCGGGACGGGCAATGAGCAGTTCTTC. The full variable domain, completed using reference TRBV7-9 and TRBJ2-1, is DTGVSQNPRHKITKRGQNVTFRCDPISEHNRLYWYRQTLGQGPEFLTYFQNEAQLEKSRLLSDRFSAERPKGSFSTLEIQRTEQGDSAMYLCASSARASGTGNEQFFGPGTRLTVL.

V gene TRBV5-8 combines with J gene TRBJ1-3, with 7 bases aligning to TRBD1. Trimming took 7 bases from V and 1 from J; bases not matched to a gene: 8. The germline V gene encodes CDR1 SGHTS and CDR2 YDEGEE. This CDR3 is 15 amino acids long. Here the CDR3 reads CASSYRGFSGNTIYF. The CDR3 DNA sequence: TGTGCCAGCTCCTACAGGGGCTTTTCTGGAAACACCATATATTTT.

The genes are TRBV11-3 and TRBJ2-3; D may be TRBD1 (6 bases). The CDR3 runs to 14 residues. V lost 6 bases and J 1 base, leaving 11 bases between the germline ends. Germline V gene lookup returns CDR1 SGHNT and CDR2 YENEEA. CDR3 amino acids: CASSSRGGTDTQYF. The CDR3 nucleotides are TGTGCCAGCAGTTCCAGGGGTGGCACAGATACGCAGTATTTT.

CDR3 residues: CASSQDLLALRNIQYF. In DNA form, the CDR3 reads TGTGCCAGCAGCCAAGATCTCCTCGCCTTGAGGAACATTCAGTACTTC. V gene TRBV4-2 combines with J gene TRBJ2-4, with D unclear. CDR1 is LGHNA and CDR2 is YNFKEQ in the germline V gene. V was cut by 0 bases and J by 7 bases, with 16 bases left in between. The CDR3 has 16 amino acids.

The chain has TRBV6-1 and TRBJ2-3; tentatively, D is TRBD2 (6 bases). CDR1 and CDR2 (germline): MNHNS, SASEGT. This CDR3 region has 16 residues. Trimming left V 4 bases short and J 1 base short, with 15 bases between. CDR3 nucleotide sequence: TGTGCCAGCAGTGGGAGACGGCGGGAAGGCACAGATACGCAGTATTTT. It translates to CASSGRRREGTDTQYF.